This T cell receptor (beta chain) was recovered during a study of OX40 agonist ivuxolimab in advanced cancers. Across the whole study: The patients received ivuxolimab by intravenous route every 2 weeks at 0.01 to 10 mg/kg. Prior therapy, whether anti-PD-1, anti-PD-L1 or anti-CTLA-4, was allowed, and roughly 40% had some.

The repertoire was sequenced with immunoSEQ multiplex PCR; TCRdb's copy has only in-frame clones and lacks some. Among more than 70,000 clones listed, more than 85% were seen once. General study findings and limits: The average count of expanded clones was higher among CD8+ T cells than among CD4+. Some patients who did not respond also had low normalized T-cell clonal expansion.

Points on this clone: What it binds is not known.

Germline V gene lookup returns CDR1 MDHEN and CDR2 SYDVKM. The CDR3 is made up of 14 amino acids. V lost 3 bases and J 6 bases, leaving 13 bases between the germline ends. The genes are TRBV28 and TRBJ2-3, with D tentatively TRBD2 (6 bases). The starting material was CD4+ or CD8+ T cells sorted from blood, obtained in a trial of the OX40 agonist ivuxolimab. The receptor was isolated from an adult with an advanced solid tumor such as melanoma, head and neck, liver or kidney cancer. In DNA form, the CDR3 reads TGTGCCAGCAGTTTCCTAGCTAGCGTTGATACGCAGTATTTT. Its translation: CASSFLASVDTQYF. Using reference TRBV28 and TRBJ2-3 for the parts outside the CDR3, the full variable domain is DVKVTQSSRYLVKRTGEKVFLECVQDMDHENMFWYRQDPGLGLRLIYFSYDVKMKEKGDIPEGYSVSREKKERFSLILESASTNQTSMYLCASSFLASVDTQYFGPGTRLTVL.